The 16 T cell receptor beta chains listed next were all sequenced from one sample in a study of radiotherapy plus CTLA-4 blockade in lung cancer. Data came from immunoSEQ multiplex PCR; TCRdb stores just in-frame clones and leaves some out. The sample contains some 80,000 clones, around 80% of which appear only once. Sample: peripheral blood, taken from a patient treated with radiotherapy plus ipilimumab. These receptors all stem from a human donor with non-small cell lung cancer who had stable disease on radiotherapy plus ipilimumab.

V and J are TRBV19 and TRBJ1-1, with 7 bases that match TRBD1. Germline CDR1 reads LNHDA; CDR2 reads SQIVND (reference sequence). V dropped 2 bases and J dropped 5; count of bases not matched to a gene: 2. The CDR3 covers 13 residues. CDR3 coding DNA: TGTGCCAGTAGTATAACGACAGGGACTGAAGCTTTCTTT. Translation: CASSITTGTEAFF.

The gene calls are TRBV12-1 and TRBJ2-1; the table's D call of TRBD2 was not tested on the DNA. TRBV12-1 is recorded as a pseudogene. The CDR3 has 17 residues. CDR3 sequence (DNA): TGTGCCAGCACCAACCAGCGGGAGGGCCTCACCTACAATGAGCAGTTCTTC. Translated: CASTNQREGLTYNEQFF.

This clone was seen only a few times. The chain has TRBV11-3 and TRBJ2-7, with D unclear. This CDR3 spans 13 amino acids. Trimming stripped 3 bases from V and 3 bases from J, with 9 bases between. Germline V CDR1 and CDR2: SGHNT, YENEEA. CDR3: CASSFGYLYEQYF. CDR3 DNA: TGTGCCAGCAGCTTCGGCTACCTCTACGAGCAGTACTTC.

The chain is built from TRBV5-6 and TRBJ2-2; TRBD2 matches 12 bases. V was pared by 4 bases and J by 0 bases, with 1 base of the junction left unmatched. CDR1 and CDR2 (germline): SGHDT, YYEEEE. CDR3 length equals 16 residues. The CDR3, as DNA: TGTGCCAGCAGCCGGACTAGCGGGACGAACACCGGGGAGCTGTTTTTT. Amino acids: CASSRTSGTNTGELFF.

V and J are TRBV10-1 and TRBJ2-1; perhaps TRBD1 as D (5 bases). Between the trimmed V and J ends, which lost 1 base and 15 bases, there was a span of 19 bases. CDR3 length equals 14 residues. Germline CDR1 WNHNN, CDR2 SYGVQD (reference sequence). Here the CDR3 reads CASSELGGRARRFF. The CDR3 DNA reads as TGCGCCAGCAGTGAGTTAGGCGGCAGGGCGAGGAGGTTCTTC.

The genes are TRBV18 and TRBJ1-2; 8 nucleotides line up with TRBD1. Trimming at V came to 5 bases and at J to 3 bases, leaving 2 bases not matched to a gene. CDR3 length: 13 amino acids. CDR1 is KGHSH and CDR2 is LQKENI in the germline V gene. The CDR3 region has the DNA TGTGCCAGCTCATCACAGGGGGACTATGGCTACACCTTC. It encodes CASSSQGDYGYTF.

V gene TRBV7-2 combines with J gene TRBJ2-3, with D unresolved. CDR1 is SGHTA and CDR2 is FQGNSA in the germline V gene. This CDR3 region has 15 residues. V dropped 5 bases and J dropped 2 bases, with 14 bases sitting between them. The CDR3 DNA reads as TGTGCCAGCAGCCCCCGGCACTCTAACACAGATACGCAGTATTTT. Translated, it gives CASSPRHSNTDTQYF.

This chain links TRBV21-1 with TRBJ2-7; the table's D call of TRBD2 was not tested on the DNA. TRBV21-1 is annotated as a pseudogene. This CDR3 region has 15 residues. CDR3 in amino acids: CASRVRTSGLSEQYF. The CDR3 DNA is TGTGCCAGCAGGGTCCGGACTAGCGGTCTCTCCGAGCAGTACTTC.

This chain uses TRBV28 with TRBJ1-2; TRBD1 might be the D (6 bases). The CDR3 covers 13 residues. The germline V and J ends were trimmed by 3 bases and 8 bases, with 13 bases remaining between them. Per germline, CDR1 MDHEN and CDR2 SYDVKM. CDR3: CASSLWGAGGYTF. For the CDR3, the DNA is TGTGCCAGCAGTTTGTGGGGGGCAGGGGGCTACACCTTC.

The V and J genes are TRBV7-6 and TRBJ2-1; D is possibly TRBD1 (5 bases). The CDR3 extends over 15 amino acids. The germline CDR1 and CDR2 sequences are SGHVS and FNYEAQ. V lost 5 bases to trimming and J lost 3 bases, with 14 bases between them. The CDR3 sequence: CASSVRVGGYNEQFF. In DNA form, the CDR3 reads TGTGCCAGCAGCGTCAGGGTGGGTGGCTACAATGAGCAGTTCTTC.

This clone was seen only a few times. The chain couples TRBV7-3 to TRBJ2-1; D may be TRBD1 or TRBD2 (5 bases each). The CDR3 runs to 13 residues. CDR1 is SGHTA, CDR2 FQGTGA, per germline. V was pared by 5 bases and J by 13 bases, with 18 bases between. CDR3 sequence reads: CASSPRPGTLQFF. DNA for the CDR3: TGTGCCAGCAGCCCAAGACCTGGGACCCTACAGTTCTTC.

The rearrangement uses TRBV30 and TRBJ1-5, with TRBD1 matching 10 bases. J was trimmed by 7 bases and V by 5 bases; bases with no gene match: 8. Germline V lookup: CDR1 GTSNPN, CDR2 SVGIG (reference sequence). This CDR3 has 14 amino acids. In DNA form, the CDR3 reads TGTGCCTGGGGGGGACAGGGGATAGGGCAGCCCCAGCATTTT. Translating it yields CAWGGQGIGQPQHF.

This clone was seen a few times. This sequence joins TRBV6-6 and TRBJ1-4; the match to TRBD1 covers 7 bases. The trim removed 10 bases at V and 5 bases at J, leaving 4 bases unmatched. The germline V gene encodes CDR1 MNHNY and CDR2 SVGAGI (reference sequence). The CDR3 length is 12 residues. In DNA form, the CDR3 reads TGTGCCATCGGGACAGAAAATGAAAAACTGTTTTTT. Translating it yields CAIGTENEKLFF.

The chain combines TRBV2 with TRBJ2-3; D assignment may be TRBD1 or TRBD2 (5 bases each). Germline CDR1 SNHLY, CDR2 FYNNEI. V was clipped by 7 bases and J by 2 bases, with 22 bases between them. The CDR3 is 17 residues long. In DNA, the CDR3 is TGTGCCAGCATCACAGACTACGACGGGACGTTCACAGATACGCAGTATTTT. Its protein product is CASITDYDGTFTDTQYF.

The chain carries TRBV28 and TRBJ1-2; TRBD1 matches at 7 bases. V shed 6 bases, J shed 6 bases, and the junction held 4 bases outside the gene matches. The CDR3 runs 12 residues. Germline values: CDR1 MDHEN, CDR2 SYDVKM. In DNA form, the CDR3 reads TGTGCCAGCAGCCTGACAGGGAATGGCTACACCTTC. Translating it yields CASSLTGNGYTF.

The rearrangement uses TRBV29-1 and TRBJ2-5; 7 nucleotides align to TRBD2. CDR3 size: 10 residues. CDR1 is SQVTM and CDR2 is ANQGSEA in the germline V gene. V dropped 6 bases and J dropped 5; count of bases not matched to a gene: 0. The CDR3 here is CSVGGETQYF. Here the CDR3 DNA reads TGCAGCGTCGGGGGGGAGACCCAGTACTTC.